What follows describes a single T cell receptor beta chain. Its antigen remains unidentified. One end of the junction varies from germline; a read error may be responsible. This entry belongs to a study of T cell responses to AZD1222 COVID-19 vaccine. Study in general: Second doses were pooled across both intervals (about 4 or about 12 weeks).

Study-wide findings and caveats: Donors skewed white British and female; clonal diversity was possibly underestimated. Nearly half of spike-specific TCRs reportedly target variant regions that are unmutated in the B.1.351 and B.1.1.7 variants. Just 5 to 7 AZD1222 recipients were seropositive at baseline.

TCRdb keeps only in-frame clones here, not all; method: immunoSEQ multiplex PCR. The sample holds about 120,000 clones, 87% seen once. Sequenced here: peripheral blood, sampled on day 0 of AZD1222 vaccination. This clonotype was sampled from an adult in good health.

The CDR3 nucleotides are TGTGCCAGCAGCTACCAAGACTACACTGAGCAGTTCTTC. Its translation is CASSYQDYTEQFF. V gene TRBV7-3 combines with J gene TRBJ2-1; D is perhaps TRBD2 (5 bases). This CDR3 spans 13 amino acids. Germline V gene sequence: CDR1 SGHTA, CDR2 FQGTGA.